The 11 T cell receptor beta chains listed next were all sequenced from one sample in a study of cytomegalovirus exposure and HLA in healthy donors. In the PCR, 60 Vbeta and 13 Jbeta primers were used. The protocol was immunoSEQ multiplex PCR, while the TCRdb copy is restricted to in-frame clones and leaves out a portion. Among 70,000 to 100,000 clones listed, about two thirds were seen once. The material sequenced was PBMCs. The receptors stem from a woman in her forties or fifties in good health and CMV-seropositive.

The chain combines TRBV5-4 with TRBJ2-3, with 11 positions matching TRBD2. This CDR3 is 17 amino acids long. From germline, CDR1 is SGHNT and CDR2 YYREEE (reference sequence). Germline trimming cut 5 bases from V and 2 bases from J; bases unmatched to any gene: 10. CDR3 DNA: TGTGCCAGCAGTTCTACGACTAGCGGGGCAAACACAGATACGCAGTATTTT. It yields the protein CASSSTTSGANTDTQYF.

The V gene is TRBV5-4, the J gene TRBJ2-6; D not certain. CDR3 length: 14 amino acids. CDR1 SGHNT and CDR2 YYREEE come from the germline V gene (reference sequence). The ends were cut back, 6 bases at V and 0 bases at J, with 7 bases in the middle. The CDR3 spells CASTSSSGANVLTF. CDR3 in DNA: TGTGCCAGCACCTCCAGCTCTGGGGCCAACGTCCTGACTTTC.

This chain joins TRBV28 and TRBJ2-1, with TRBD2 identical over 7 bases. The CDR3 contains 16 residues. CDR1 and CDR2 (germline): MDHEN, SYDVKM. V dropped 4 bases and J dropped 7; count of bases not matched to a gene: 13. DNA of the CDR3: TGTGCCAGCAGTTCGGTTTTTGGCGGGAGTGGGAATGAGCAGTTCTTC. Translating it yields CASSSVFGGSGNEQFF.

This clone was picked up a small number of times. CDR3 in DNA: TGTGTCCTCGACAGTCCCTACGAGCAGTACGTC. Translated, it gives CVLDSPYEQYV. The chain combines TRBV25-1 with TRBJ2-7; D perhaps matches TRBD1 (5 bases). The CDR3 is 11 residues long. Per the germline V gene, CDR1 is MGHDK and CDR2 is SYGVNS.

CDR3: CASSWTDRNEKLFF. CDR3 bases: TGTGCCAGCAGTTGGACAGACCGAAATGAAAAACTGTTTTTT. The V gene is TRBV6-1, the J gene TRBJ1-4; D is possibly TRBD1 (6 bases). Between the trimmed V and J ends, which lost 5 bases and 5 bases, there was a span of 12 bases. The CDR3 sequence is 14 residues long. The germline V gene has CDR1 MNHNS and CDR2 SASEGT.

V usage is TRBV5-6 and J usage is TRBJ2-7, with D tentatively TRBD1 (6 bases). The CDR3 runs 15 residues. From germline, CDR1 is SGHDT and CDR2 YYEEEE. The CDR3 sequence: CASSRTVGLSYEQYV. CDR3 DNA sequence: TGTGCCAGCAGCCGGACAGTGGGATTATCCTACGAGCAATACGTC.

The chain employs TRBV6-5 and TRBJ1-3, with D uncertain. The V end lost 0 bases, the J end lost 2 bases, and 5 bases lay between the germline ends. This CDR3 contains 14 residues. Per the germline V gene, CDR1 is MNHEY and CDR2 is SVGAGI. The CDR3 DNA reads TGTGCCAGCAGTTACTCGAGTGCTGGAAACACCATATATTTT. Translating it yields CASSYSSAGNTIYF.

This chain uses TRBV13 with TRBJ1-1, with a weak D call TRBD1 (6 bases). V shed 7 bases and J shed 0 bases, with 15 bases lying between them. This CDR3 is built from 15 residues. Germline assignment: CDR1 PRHDT and CDR2 FYEKMQ (reference sequence). The CDR3 DNA reads as TGTGCCAGCACCACGTGGGGGCTAATGAACACTGAAGCTTTCTTT. This encodes CASTTWGLMNTEAFF.

Details on this clone: Germline is not matched at one junction end, which may reflect a read error. V usage is TRBV5-1 and J usage is TRBJ2-5, with a possible D match to TRBD1 (8 bases). This CDR3 contains 14 residues. Germline V gives CDR1 SGHRS, CDR2 YFSETQ. DNA of the CDR3: TGCGCCAGCAGCCCGACAGGGGCGGGAGAGCCCCAGTACTTC. Its protein product is CASSPTGAGEPQYF.

This chain connects TRBV7-3 to TRBJ2-1; 10 bases align to TRBD2. Germline V CDR1 and CDR2: SGHTA, FQGTGA. The V segment lost 3 bases and the J segment 8 bases; nucleotides outside the gene matches: 22. This CDR3 is 20 amino acids long. The CDR3 DNA is TGTGCCAGCAGCTTCTCCTTCCCTCGCCAGCGGGGGGGCCTGGTGGATGAGCAGTTCTTC. Translated: CASSFSFPRQRGGLVDEQFF.

The rearrangement links TRBV25-1 to TRBJ1-4; possibly TRBD1 for D (5 bases). Germline V gene lookup returns CDR1 MGHDK and CDR2 SYGVNS. CDR3 size: 14 residues. The V gene lost 3 bases and the J gene lost 7 bases, with 12 bases spanning the gap. CDR3 coding DNA: TGTGCCAGCAGTGACCCCAGGGATGGTGAAAAACTGTTTTTT. Translating it yields CASSDPRDGEKLFF.